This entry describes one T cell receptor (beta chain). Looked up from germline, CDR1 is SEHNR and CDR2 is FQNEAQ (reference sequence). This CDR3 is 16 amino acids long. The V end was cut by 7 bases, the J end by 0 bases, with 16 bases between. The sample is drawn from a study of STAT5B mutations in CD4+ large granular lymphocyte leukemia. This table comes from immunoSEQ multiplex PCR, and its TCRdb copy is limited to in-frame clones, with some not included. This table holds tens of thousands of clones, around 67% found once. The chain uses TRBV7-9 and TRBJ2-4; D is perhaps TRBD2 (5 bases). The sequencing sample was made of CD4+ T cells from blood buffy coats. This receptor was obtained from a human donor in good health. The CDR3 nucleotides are TGTGCCAGCACCCCGGCGGGTGATCTAGCCAAAAACATTCAGTACTTC. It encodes CASTPAGDLAKNIQYF. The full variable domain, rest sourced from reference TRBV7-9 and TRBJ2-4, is DTGVSQNPRHKITKRGQNVTFRCDPISEHNRLYWYRQTLGQGPEFLTYFQNEAQLEKSRLLSDRFSAERPKGSFSTLEIQRTEQGDSAMYLCASTPAGDLAKNIQYFGAGTRLSVL.